This record looks at one T cell receptor beta chain sequence and its context. This specimen belongs to a study of T cell changes during pregnancy in multiple sclerosis. Only in-frame clones appear in the TCRdb table, and some are missing; sequencing was by immunoSEQ multiplex PCR. Of about 71,000 clones listed, 90% to 95% are singletons. The CDR3 has 16 amino acids. Germline CDR1 and CDR2: LNHDA and SQIVND (reference sequence). The V gene lost 6 bases and the J gene lost 3 bases, with 20 bases spanning the gap. V is TRBV19 and J is TRBJ1-1; D is uncertain. The sample was peripheral blood, taken in the third trimester of pregnancy. The TCR was taken from a female donor with multiple sclerosis, enrolled in a pregnancy study. The CDR3 region is CASRFLAGLADTEAFF. DNA of the CDR3: TGTGCCAGTAGGTTCCTAGCAGGTCTGGCGGACACTGAAGCTTTCTTT.